This T cell receptor (beta chain) was sequenced in a study of shared clonotypes between healthy human individuals. With 11 bases removed from V and 4 bases from J, the gap between germline ends came to 11 bases. CDR1 is SGHAT and CDR2 is FQNNGV in the germline V gene. The length of the CDR3 is 11 residues. Using immunoSEQ multiplex PCR, the repertoire was profiled, and TCRdb retains in-frame clones only, with some absent. The sample contains roughly 2,300,000 clones, under 95% of which appear only once. The J gene is TRBJ2-5, the V gene TRBV11-2, with D maybe TRBD2 (5 bases). Sequencing used naive CD4+ T cells from PBMCs. Described subset: CD45RA+ positively selected. This sequence originates from a man aged 18 to 35 in good health. Some clones in this sample may be carry-over from other donors' samples. In nucleotides, the CDR3 is TGTGCCGCCCGCGAGGGAGAGACCCAGTACTTC. Protein: CAAREGETQYF.